The 19 T cell receptor beta chains presented below share a single source sample, sequenced in a study of T cells after yellow fever vaccination. TCRdb processed the 5' RACE reads anew with MiXCR; each CDR3 protein has one entry. This table holds 450,000 to 550,000 distinct CDR3 sequences, about a fifth found once. The specimen was PBMCs, collected around 3 weeks after the first yellow fever vaccination. These receptor sequences come from a man aged 18 to 30 who received the YFV17D yellow fever vaccine.

This chain links TRBV24-1 with TRBJ1-2; D is perhaps TRBD1 (6 bases). V lost 7 bases to trimming and J lost 0 bases, with 17 bases between them. The CDR3 consists of 16 residues. The germline V gene has CDR1 KGHDR and CDR2 SFDVKD. DNA of the CDR3: TGTGCCACCAGCCAGACAGGAGAAAGAGCTAACTATGGCTACACCTTC. Its protein product is CATSQTGERANYGYTF.

This clonotype was observed a handful of times. The chain joins TRBV4-3 to TRBJ1-5; D might be TRBD1 (5 bases). The CDR3 spans 17 residues. Trimming took off 0 bases at V and 0 bases at J, with 12 bases between the two ends. Germline V lookup: CDR1 LGHNA, CDR2 YSLEER. DNA for the CDR3: TGCGCCAGCAGCCAAGATCGACGGGGCTATAGCAATCAGCCCCAGCATTTT. Residues: CASSQDRRGYSNQPQHF.

The chain couples TRBV7-6 to TRBJ2-7; no definite D call. In germline, CDR1 is SGHVS, CDR2 FNYEAQ. This CDR3 is 13 amino acids long. The V and J ends lost 5 bases and 0 bases respectively, with 8 bases between them. CDR3 sequence reads: CASSADTSYEQYF. The CDR3 DNA is TGTGCCAGCAGCGCCGACACCTCCTACGAGCAGTACTTC.

The chain links TRBV2 to TRBJ2-3; D gene unclear. This CDR3 is 14 amino acids long. CDR1 and CDR2 from the germline V gene are SNHLY and FYNNEI. The V and J ends lost 7 bases and 1 base respectively, with 12 bases between them. CDR3 sequence (DNA): TGTGCCAGCATCCGAGAAAGGGGCACAGATACGCAGTATTTT. It encodes CASIRERGTDTQYF.

This clonotype was found a few times. Here the CDR3 reads CASSLAGTCTF. The CDR3 coding sequence is TGTGCCAGCAGCTTAGCCGGGACGTGTACCTTC. The V call is TRBV7-9, the J call TRBJ1-2, with D perhaps TRBD1 (5 bases). Trimming left V 0 bases short and J 14 bases short, with 10 bases between. The CDR3 spans 11 residues. Germline V gene sequence: CDR1 SEHNR, CDR2 FQNEAQ (reference sequence).

The rearrangement joins TRBV18 to TRBJ2-5; D uncertain. The CDR3 extends over 12 amino acids. The V gene's germline CDR1 is KGHSH and CDR2 LQKENI. Trimming took off 3 bases at V and 5 bases at J, with 7 bases between the two ends. CDR3 amino acids: CASSPDLETQYF. As DNA, the CDR3 is TGTGCCAGCTCACCTGACCTGGAGACCCAGTACTTC.

V usage is TRBV15 and J usage is TRBJ2-3; 10 bases align to TRBD1. Per the germline V gene, CDR1 is LNHNV and CDR2 is YYDKDF (reference sequence). The CDR3 has 17 residues. J lost 1 base, V lost 2 bases, and 6 bases had no gene match. The CDR3 reads CATSRYAGTGGTDTQYF. The DNA of the CDR3 is TGTGCCACCAGCAGATACGCCGGGACAGGGGGCACAGATACGCAGTATTTT.

The chain links TRBV28 to TRBJ2-7, with 9 positions matching TRBD1. The CDR3 length is 15 residues. Unmatched junction bases numbered 2, after V lost 2 bases and J lost 0 bases. Germline V gene sequence: CDR1 MDHEN, CDR2 SYDVKM. This CDR3 reads CASSLGDRASYEQYV. CDR3 coding DNA: TGTGCCAGCAGTTTAGGGGACAGGGCCTCCTACGAGCAGTACGTC.

The genes are TRBV14 and TRBJ1-1; 10 bases agree with TRBD1. CDR1 is SGHDN, CDR2 FVKESK, per germline. The CDR3 spans 15 residues. Trimming took 3 bases from V and 5 from J; bases not matched to a gene: 6. The DNA for the CDR3 is TGTGCCAGCAGCCACCGCCGGGACAGGGGAACTGAAGCTTTCTTT. It yields the protein CASSHRRDRGTEAFF.

In this sample, this clonotype turned up a few times. This chain uses TRBV10-3 with TRBJ2-2; 9 positions agree with TRBD1. The CDR3 length is 16 residues. The V and J ends lost 8 bases and 1 base, in that order; junction bases with no gene match: 8. Germline V gives CDR1 ENHRY, CDR2 SYGVKD. The CDR3 loop reads CAIAQPGQGNTGELFF. The DNA for the CDR3 is TGTGCCATCGCCCAACCGGGACAGGGGAACACCGGGGAGCTGTTTTTT.

This clonotype was recorded many times. This chain joins TRBV28 and TRBJ2-3; 7 bases line up with TRBD2. Germline V gives CDR1 MDHEN, CDR2 SYDVKM. V trimming: 6 bases; J trimming: 4 bases; junction bases outside the gene matches: 4. The CDR3 is 13 amino acids. The CDR3 coding sequence is TGTGCCAGCAGCGGAGCGGGGTCAGATACGCAGTATTTT. Translated: CASSGAGSDTQYF.

The rearrangement uses TRBV18 and TRBJ2-3; D gene ambiguous. This CDR3 contains 14 residues. Trimming removed 6 bases at V and 0 bases at J, with 10 bases between. CDR1 KGHSH and CDR2 LQKENI come from the germline V gene. The CDR3 DNA reads TGTGCCAGCTCGGGGTCAGCTAGCACAGATACGCAGTATTTT. Its translation: CASSGSASTDTQYF.

This clonotype was recorded a few times. The rearrangement links TRBV6-2 or TRBV6-3 to TRBJ2-1; D gene ambiguous. Germline lookup yields CDR1 MNHEY and CDR2 SVGEGT. V was clipped by 6 bases and J by 2 bases, with 5 bases between them. The CDR3 consists of 12 residues. For the CDR3, the DNA is TGTGCCAGCAGGACCCCCTACAATGAGCAGTTCTTC. Amino acid sequence: CASRTPYNEQFF.

The V gene is TRBV7-2, the J gene TRBJ2-3; D ambiguous. This CDR3 has 15 amino acids. Germline CDR1 and CDR2: SGHTA and FQGNSA. V was cut by 1 base and J by 0 bases, with 8 bases left in between. CDR3 protein: CASSLVSTSTDTQYF. CDR3 in DNA: TGTGCCAGCAGCTTAGTCTCCACTAGCACAGATACGCAGTATTTT. The whole variable domain, remainder taken from reference TRBV7-2 and TRBJ2-3, is GAGVSQSPSNKVTEKGKDVELRCDPISGHTALYWYRQSLGQGLEFLIYFQGNSAPDKSGLPSDRFSAERTGGSVSTLTIQRTQQEDSAVYLCASSLVSTSTDTQYFGPGTRLTVL.

This clonotype has a single count. The V and J genes are TRBV20-1 and TRBJ2-5; D possibly corresponds to TRBD2 (7 bases). V lost 0 bases and J 4 bases, leaving 15 bases between the germline ends. The CDR3 spans 15 residues. Per the germline V gene, CDR1 is DFQATT and CDR2 is SNEGSKA (reference sequence). The CDR3 loop is CSARDRRGGPETQYF. As DNA, the CDR3 is TGCAGTGCTAGAGATCGCAGGGGAGGGCCAGAGACCCAGTACTTC.

This clonotype was counted many times. J is TRBJ1-2 and V is TRBV6-1, with TRBD1 matching 8 bases. Losses at the gene ends were 7 bases for V and 8 bases for J; bases not matched to a gene: 12. The CDR3 spans 14 residues. In germline, CDR1 is MNHNS, CDR2 SASEGT. Here the CDR3 DNA reads TGTGCCAGCACCTTCCGCAGGGGGCTAATGGGCTACACCTTC. Translation gives CASTFRRGLMGYTF.

The chain combines TRBV7-2 with TRBJ1-5; the match to TRBD1 covers 7 bases. V dropped 2 bases and J dropped 5; count of bases not matched to a gene: 3. The germline CDR1 and CDR2 sequences are SGHTA and FQGNSA. The CDR3 contains 14 residues. CDR3 coding DNA: TGTGCCAGCAGCTTAAACAGGGGAGATCAGCCCCAGCATTTT. Its translation is CASSLNRGDQPQHF.

This chain joins TRBV27 and TRBJ2-7; 7 nucleotides line up with TRBD2. V gave up 7 bases and J gave up 4 bases; unmatched junction bases: 13. CDR1 and CDR2 (germline): MNHEY, SMNVEV (reference sequence). The CDR3 is 15 residues long. In DNA, the CDR3 is TGTGCCAGCACCGAACTAGGCGGGGGAATATACGAGCAGTACTTC. Translated, it gives CASTELGGGIYEQYF.

The V and J genes are TRBV7-9 and TRBJ1-2; D remains unclear. CDR3 length: 15 residues. V was shortened by 0 bases and J by 3 bases, with 11 bases between the two germline ends. Per germline, CDR1 SEHNR and CDR2 FQNEAQ (reference sequence). The CDR3 reads CASSLAVGRDYGYTF. In DNA form, the CDR3 reads TGTGCCAGCAGCTTAGCGGTGGGAAGGGACTATGGCTACACCTTC.